The present entry profiles one T cell receptor beta chain with its context. The antigen remains unidentified. The sample is drawn from a study of early T cells in non-severe SARS-CoV-2 infection. Across the whole study: Sequencing input comprised bulk RNA from unsorted whole blood; chain pairing was not available.

Individual cDNA molecules received unique molecular identifiers. Each CDR3 protein is one row after TCRdb ran MiXCR on the 5' RACE reads. The sample lists about 77,000 distinct CDR3 sequences; about 16% were seen once. Findings and limits, study-wide: VDJdb matching skewed toward anti-spike CD8 responses, missing private and CD4 specificities.

V lost 4 bases to trimming and J lost 2 bases; unmatched junction nucleotides: 5. The CDR3 is 16 amino acids. The receptor was isolated from an adult who was a healthcare worker with PCR-confirmed SARS-CoV-2 infection or an uninfected control (not recorded which). Source material: whole blood. V usage is TRBV12-3 or TRBV12-4 and J usage is TRBJ2-1; the match to TRBD2 covers 10 bases. As DNA, the CDR3 is TGTGCCAGCAGTTATCTAGCGGGGGTCCCCTACAATGAGCAGTTCTTC. Amino acid sequence: CASSYLAGVPYNEQFF.